This T cell receptor (beta chain) was retrieved from a study of naive and memory T cell subsets. General observations from the study: A few larger clonotypes appeared in naive repertoires, especially CD8, possibly memory cells re-expressing CD45RA.

An equimolar mix of two oligonucleotides served as the beta constant-region primer for TRBC1 and TRBC2. Ligated cDNA was amplified by four rounds of PCR with nested alpha and beta constant-region primers and SP2. TCRdb re-analysed the UMI-ligation and nested PCR reads in MiXCR, keeping a single row per CDR3 protein. The sample has roughly 92,000 distinct CDR3 sequences; over 9% are singletons. In its sample, this clonotype was seen many times. The antigen remains undetermined. Losses at the gene ends were 3 bases for V and 9 bases for J; bases not matched to a gene: 12. This CDR3 contains 18 residues. Germline assignment: CDR1 KGHSH and CDR2 LQKENI. CD4+ T cell IFNgamma after overnight CMV lysate exposure gave donor CMV status.

The rearrangement links TRBV18 to TRBJ2-1; 15 bases fit TRBD2. The clonotype was recovered from a human donor in good health. Sequencing used naive CD4+ T cells from blood. DNA for the CDR3: TGTGCCAGCTCACCCGTCCCGGGACTAGCGGGAGGCGCAAGTGAGCAGTTCTTC. The encoded protein is CASSPVPGLAGGASEQFF.